The 26 T cell receptor beta chains reported below all come from one sample, sequenced in a study of blood T cell repertoires in COVID-19. Sequenced by immunoSEQ multiplex PCR; TCRdb stores in-frame clones only, minus some. The sample holds some 270,000 clones, approximately 85% seen once. The material sequenced was PBMCs or T cells enriched from blood (not recorded which). The receptor source for this set is a woman aged 50 to 60 with acute COVID-19.

The gene calls are TRBV6-4 and TRBJ2-3; D possibly corresponds to TRBD1 (6 bases). CDR3 length: 13 amino acids. V shed 3 bases and J shed 5 bases, with 9 bases lying between them. Germline CDR1 and CDR2: MRHNA and SNTAGT. CDR3 sequence: CASSEQGLDTQYF. The CDR3 coding sequence is TGTGCCAGCAGTGAACAGGGTTTAGATACGCAGTATTTT.

This chain connects TRBV7-2 to TRBJ2-1; perhaps TRBD2 as D (6 bases). Deletions cut 2 bases from V and 3 bases from J, with 8 bases between. The CDR3 extends over 14 amino acids. Germline values: CDR1 SGHTA, CDR2 FQGNSA. This CDR3 is CASSLRDFYNEQFF. DNA for the CDR3: TGTGCCAGCAGCTTAAGGGACTTCTACAATGAGCAGTTCTTC.

Only a few counts were recorded for this clone. V is TRBV7-9 and J is TRBJ2-1; D gene unclear. The CDR3 extends over 14 amino acids. V dropped 4 bases and J dropped 12 bases, with 19 bases sitting between them. Germline CDR1 and CDR2: SEHNR and FQNEAQ (reference sequence). CDR3 amino acids: CASSSAPEKIRQFF. The DNA for the CDR3 is TGTGCCAGCAGCTCCGCTCCTGAGAAAATAAGGCAGTTCTTC.

The chain is built from TRBV12-5 and TRBJ1-5; D is perhaps TRBD1 (6 bases). From germline, CDR1 is LGHNT and CDR2 FRNRAP. Trimming shortened V by 6 bases and J by 10 bases, and 22 bases separated the two germline ends. The CDR3 runs 15 residues. The CDR3: CASGQDRTAIKPQHF. In DNA form, the CDR3 reads TGTGCTAGTGGCCAAGACCGGACAGCAATCAAACCCCAGCATTTT. Filled out from reference TRBV12-5 and TRBJ1-5, the complete variable domain reads DARVTQTPRHKVTEMGQEVTMRCQPILGHNTVFWYRQTMMQGLELLAYFRNRAPLDDSGMPKDRFSAEMPDATLATLKIQPSEPRDSAVYFCASGQDRTAIKPQHFGDGTRLSIL.

V and J are TRBV21-1 and TRBJ2-7; TRBD2 reflects the table's D call only, with no check against the DNA. TRBV21-1 is classified as a pseudogene. CDR3 length: 15 residues. CDR3 DNA sequence: TGTGCCAGCAGCAAACTAGATACAAGCTCCTACGAGCAGTACTTC. Amino acids: CASSKLDTSSYEQYF.

This chain uses TRBV7-8 with TRBJ1-1; weak D call: TRBD1 (5 bases). V was trimmed by 6 bases and J by 5 bases, leaving 16 bases between them. Germline CDR1 is SGHVS and CDR2 is FQNEAQ. CDR3 length: 14 residues. As DNA, the CDR3 is TGTGCCAGCAGTGCCGGGGGAGACTTGACTGAAGCTTTCTTT. As protein: CASSAGGDLTEAFF.

The chain links TRBV30 to TRBJ2-5; 9 nucleotides match TRBD1. Germline assignment: CDR1 GTSNPN and CDR2 SVGIG (reference sequence). The length of the CDR3 is 16 residues. V trimming: 3 bases; J trimming: 5 bases; junction bases outside the gene matches: 13. For the CDR3, the DNA is TGTGCCTGGAGCGAGATGGGGACAGGGTCTTGGGAGACCCAGTACTTC. Translating gives CAWSEMGTGSWETQYF.

This rearrangement joins TRBV27 to TRBJ1-2, with D maybe TRBD1 (5 bases). The CDR3 is 13 amino acids. Germline CDR1 MNHEY, CDR2 SMNVEV (reference sequence). The ends were cut back, 4 bases at V and 7 bases at J, with 13 bases in the middle. The DNA for the CDR3 is TGTGCCAGCAGTTACGCGGGACCCGGTGGCTACACCTTC. This sequence encodes CASSYAGPGGYTF.

The chain combines TRBV3-1 (or the pseudogene TRBV3-2) with TRBJ1-3; D might be TRBD1 (6 bases). The length of the CDR3 is 17 residues. V was trimmed by 4 bases and J by 0 bases, leaving 16 bases between them. Germline V gene lookup returns CDR1 LGHDT and CDR2 YNNKEL (reference sequence). CDR3 amino acids: CASSRQVQGSSGNTIYF. DNA of the CDR3: TGTGCCAGCAGCCGACAGGTTCAAGGGTCCTCTGGAAACACCATATATTTT.

The chain has TRBV19 and TRBJ1-1; 8 nucleotides line up with TRBD1. Losses at the gene ends were 5 bases for V and 0 bases for J; bases not matched to a gene: 11. From germline, CDR1 is LNHDA and CDR2 SQIVND (reference sequence). The CDR3 totals 17 residues. CDR3 nucleotide sequence: TGTGCCAGTAGTGTACTCCGGACAGGGTTCTTGAACACTGAAGCTTTCTTT. This encodes CASSVLRTGFLNTEAFF. The variable domain in full, with the rest retrieved from reference TRBV19 and TRBJ1-1, is DGGITQSPKYLFRKEGQNVTLSCEQNLNHDAMYWYRQDPGQGLRLIYYSQIVNDFQKGDIAEGYSVSREKKESFPLTVTSAQKNPTAFYLCASSVLRTGFLNTEAFFGQGTRLTVV.

The rearrangement uses TRBV11-2 and TRBJ2-7, with 9 bases matching TRBD2. The CDR3 extends over 17 amino acids. V lost 5 bases and J lost 6; bases outside the gene matches: 17. CDR1 is SGHAT, CDR2 FQNNGV, per germline. CDR3 DNA sequence: TGTGCCAGCAGCGAAACTTCCGGGACTAGCAATATCCGCGAGCAGTACTTC. Translating gives CASSETSGTSNIREQYF.

A remark on this clone: In this CDR3 the conserved last residue, phenylalanine or tryptophan, is missing, so a read error is likely. Because the CDR3's place on the DNA is in doubt, the DNA is left out and the CDR3 is given as listed by TCRdb. The chain employs TRBV6-1 and TRBJ1-2. From germline, CDR1 is MNHNS and CDR2 SASEGT. The CDR3 length is 13 residues, termini included. The CDR3 sequence is CASSEVEQKLGGI.

This clone was counted only a few times. This chain uses TRBV5-6 with TRBJ1-4; TRBD1 is a possible D gene (5 bases). The CDR3 runs 15 residues. Trimming shortened V by 2 bases and J by 8 bases, and 16 bases separated the two germline ends. CDR1 SGHDT and CDR2 YYEEEE come from the germline V gene. The CDR3 is CASSLNPGGGEKLFF. CDR3 bases: TGTGCCAGCAGCTTAAACCCGGGCGGGGGAGAAAAACTGTTTTTT.

V and J are TRBV5-1 and TRBJ2-2; tentative D call: TRBD2 (5 bases). Germline values: CDR1 SGHRS, CDR2 YFSETQ. CDR3 length equals 15 residues. Trimming took 2 bases from V and 1 from J, leaving 9 bases between them. The CDR3 nucleotides are TGCGCCAGCAGCTTAGCGGACTGGAACACCGGGGAGCTGTTTTTT. This translates into CASSLADWNTGELFF.

This chain uses TRBV30 with TRBJ1-2; no firm D call. The germline V and J ends were trimmed by 0 bases and 4 bases, with 12 bases remaining between them. The CDR3 is 14 residues long. Germline CDR1 GTSNPN, CDR2 SVGIG (reference sequence). The CDR3, as DNA: TGTGCCTGGAGTGTACATCGGGGAATCTATGGCTACACCTTC. This encodes CAWSVHRGIYGYTF.

The chain couples TRBV11-2 to TRBJ1-1; D gene uncertain. The V end lost 4 bases, the J end lost 8 bases, and 8 bases lay between the germline ends. The length of the CDR3 is 11 residues. From germline, CDR1 is SGHAT and CDR2 FQNNGV. CDR3 sequence reads: CASSSPLEAFF. In DNA form, the CDR3 reads TGTGCCAGCAGCTCCCCATTGGAAGCTTTCTTT.

The rearrangement joins TRBV19 to TRBJ2-1; possibly TRBD1 for D (5 bases). Trimming stripped 6 bases from V and 0 bases from J, with 12 bases between. There are 15 residues in the CDR3. In germline, CDR1 is LNHDA, CDR2 SQIVND (reference sequence). The CDR3 region is CASRQEKSSYNEQFF. CDR3 nucleotides: TGTGCCAGTAGACAGGAGAAAAGCTCCTACAATGAGCAGTTCTTC.

The count of this clone is one. This sequence joins TRBV21-1 and TRBJ2-2; the table calls TRBD1, which could not be checked here. TRBV21-1 is a known pseudogene. The CDR3 spans 14 residues. The CDR3 region is CASSKDQNTGELFF. The CDR3 region has the DNA TGTGCCAGCAGCAAAGATCAGAACACCGGGGAGCTGTTTTTT.

The V gene is TRBV19, the J gene TRBJ1-5, with a tentative D call TRBD1 (6 bases). Trimming shortened V by 7 bases and J by 1 base, and 11 bases separated the two germline ends. The germline V gene encodes CDR1 LNHDA and CDR2 SQIVND (reference sequence). This CDR3 has 14 residues. The CDR3 DNA sequence: TGTGCCAGTACCCACGGACAGAGCAATCAGCCCCAGCATTTT. Translated: CASTHGQSNQPQHF.

CDR3 protein: CASTSLDRQPGSPLHF. In DNA form, the CDR3 reads TGTGCCAGCACCTCCTTAGACAGACAACCCGGTTCACCCCTCCACTTT. The rearrangement links TRBV5-4 to TRBJ1-6, with a weak D call TRBD1 (5 bases). CDR1 is SGHNT and CDR2 is YYREEE in the germline V gene (reference sequence). With 6 bases removed from V and 9 bases from J, the gap between germline ends came to 22 bases. This CDR3 spans 16 amino acids. Full variable domain (outside the CDR3, taken from reference TRBV5-4 and TRBJ1-6): ETGVTQSPTHLIKTRGQQVTLRCSSQSGHNTVSWYQQALGQGPQFIFQYYREEENGRGNFPPRFSGLQFPNYSSELNVNALELDDSALYLCASTSLDRQPGSPLHFGNGTRLTVT.

J is TRBJ1-1 and V is TRBV2; D may be TRBD1 (5 bases). This CDR3 has 13 residues. The germline CDR1 and CDR2 sequences are SNHLY and FYNNEI. V lost 3 bases to trimming and J lost 1 base, with 6 bases between them. CDR3: CASSDTGNTEAFF. The DNA of the CDR3 is TGTGCCAGCAGTGATACAGGGAACACTGAAGCTTTCTTT.

V usage is TRBV7-6 and J usage is TRBJ2-7; the D gene is possibly TRBD2 (6 bases). This CDR3 has 14 residues. The V end was cut by 5 bases, the J end by 6 bases, with 17 bases between. Per germline, CDR1 SGHVS and CDR2 FNYEAQ. CDR3: CASSPGGRRGEQYF. The CDR3 region has the DNA TGTGCCAGCAGCCCTGGGGGACGGCGGGGCGAGCAGTACTTC.

This sequence joins TRBV29-1 and TRBJ2-2; TRBD2 might be the D (5 bases). Trimming took off 7 bases at V and 4 bases at J, with 16 bases between the two ends. In germline, CDR1 is SQVTM, CDR2 ANQGSEA. The CDR3 consists of 14 residues. CDR3 in amino acids: CSAEIVRGTGELFF. The CDR3 region has the DNA TGCAGCGCCGAGATTGTTCGGGGCACCGGGGAGCTGTTTTTT.

The gene calls are TRBV7-9 and TRBJ2-7, with D possibly being TRBD1 (6 bases). Germline V lookup: CDR1 SEHNR, CDR2 FQNEAQ (reference sequence). The germline V and J ends were trimmed by 5 bases and 5 bases, with 10 bases remaining between them. The CDR3 length is 12 residues. CDR3 sequence reads: CASSLQGNEQYF. In DNA, the CDR3 is TGTGCCAGCAGCCTACAGGGCAACGAGCAGTACTTC.

This clone came up a few times. The rearrangement uses TRBV7-2 and TRBJ2-3; D remains ambiguous. Per germline, CDR1 SGHTA and CDR2 FQGNSA. Trimming stripped 4 bases from V and 4 bases from J, with 9 bases between. The CDR3 is 13 residues long. CDR3 in amino acids: CASSSLLADTQYF. The CDR3 DNA is TGTGCCAGCAGCTCGCTCCTAGCAGATACGCAGTATTTT.

This chain joins TRBV7-2 and TRBJ1-5; 7 bases agree with TRBD1. Per the germline V gene, CDR1 is SGHTA and CDR2 is FQGNSA. J gave up 6 bases and V 1 base, and 6 bases lay outside the gene matches. The length of the CDR3 is 15 residues. DNA for the CDR3: TGTGCCAGCAGCTTAGGGTCGCAGGGGGGTCAGCCCCAGCATTTT. Protein sequence: CASSLGSQGGQPQHF.